A single sample is the source of the 23 T cell receptor beta chains below, sequenced in a study of CD4 and CD8 cells across lung adenocarcinoma regions. TCRdb fed the PCR reads into MiXCR, producing one record per CDR3 protein. The data contain roughly 10,000 distinct CDR3 sequences, about 47% of them singletons. Sequencing input: CD4+ T cells from the margin of a lung tumor. The receptors derive from a male donor with lung adenocarcinoma. The CD4 and CD8 labels of this study may be unreliable.

The chain joins TRBV6-1 to TRBJ2-5; D remains unclear. The CDR3 totals 14 residues. The V gene's germline CDR1 is MNHNS and CDR2 SASEGT. The CDR3 region is CAGSPGPNPDTQYF. As DNA, the CDR3 is TGTGCGGGCAGTCCAGGCCCTAACCCAGATACCCAGTACTTC.

With regard to this clonotype: The junction departs from the called germline gene at one end, perhaps through a read error. Here the CDR3 reads CASGEGGGGPETQYF. CDR3 in DNA: TGTGCCAGCGGTGAGGGGGGCGGGGGCCCAGAGACGCAGTATTTT. The chain is built from TRBV6-1 and TRBJ2-3, with D possibly being TRBD2 (7 bases). The length of the CDR3 is 15 residues. Germline V CDR1 and CDR2: MNHNS, SASEGT.

The CDR3 region has the DNA TGTGCCAGCAGCCCTCGGACTAGCGGCAACAATGAGCAGTTCTTC. Residues: CASSPRTSGNNEQFF. J is TRBJ2-1 and V is TRBV7-6; 10 bases match TRBD2. The CDR3 totals 15 residues. Germline values: CDR1 SGHVS, CDR2 FNYEAQ. J gave up 5 bases and V 5 bases, and 6 bases lay outside the gene matches.

By share, this clonotype ranks as medium-sized. The CDR3 region is CASSAFASGRYNEQFF. The CDR3, as DNA: TGTGCCAGCAGTGCCTTCGCTAGCGGGAGGTACAATGAGCAGTTCTTC. The V and J genes are TRBV6-4 and TRBJ2-1, with TRBD2 identical over 11 bases. The CDR3 has 16 residues. After removal of 4 bases from V and 4 bases from J, the junction contained 6 bases not matched to a gene. Germline V CDR1 and CDR2: MRHNA, SNTAGT.

The chain employs TRBV6-1 and TRBJ2-1; 10 bases match TRBD2. V shed 6 bases and J 1 base; nucleotides not matched to a gene: 12. The CDR3 has 18 amino acids. From germline, CDR1 is MNHNS and CDR2 SASEGT. CDR3 nucleotide sequence: TGTGCCAGCAGACTGGGGGCTAGCGGGAGATATTCCTACAATGAGCAGTTCTTC. Translating gives CASRLGASGRYSYNEQFF.

In this sample, this clonotype turned up a few times. The rearrangement links TRBV6-5 to TRBJ2-3; TRBD2 aligns across 9 bases. The CDR3 extends over 14 amino acids. V lost 6 bases and J lost 5; bases outside the gene matches: 6. Looked up from germline, CDR1 is MNHEY and CDR2 is SVGAGI. The CDR3 loop is CASRLAGVGDTQYF. The CDR3 region has the DNA TGTGCCAGCAGATTAGCGGGAGTGGGAGATACGCAGTATTTT.

This clonotype is labeled as medium-sized (0.01 to 0.1%). The chain joins TRBV6-1 to TRBJ2-5; D remains ambiguous. This CDR3 is 14 amino acids long. Germline V gene data show CDR1 as MNHNS and CDR2 as SASEGT. The ends were cut back, 2 bases at V and 1 base at J, with 8 bases in the middle. This chain's CDR3 is CASSETAFQETQYF. The CDR3 DNA sequence: TGTGCCAGCAGTGAAACGGCGTTCCAAGAGACCCAGTACTTC.

This clonotype has more than one count but fewer than ten. The chain carries TRBV6-1 and TRBJ2-1, with TRBD2 identical over 15 bases. The CDR3 consists of 18 residues. J was trimmed by 2 bases and V by 8 bases; bases with no gene match: 10. Looked up from germline, CDR1 is MNHNS and CDR2 is SASEGT. The CDR3 nucleotides are TGTGCCAGCGATTTAGGACTAGCGGGGGGGCGGACCTACAATGAGCAGTTCTTC. This codes for CASDLGLAGGRTYNEQFF.

As for this clonotype: The junction differs from germline at one of its ends, possibly a read error. The V gene is TRBV25-1, the J gene TRBJ2-4; 7 bases are shared with TRBD2. The CDR3 is made up of 17 amino acids. Looked up from germline, CDR1 is MGHDK and CDR2 is SYGVNS. The CDR3 loop is CASSEWAGVGGKDIQYF. CDR3 DNA sequence: TGTGCCAGCAGTGAATGGGCGGGGGTGGGAGGCAAAGACATTCAGTACTTC.

The chain uses TRBV28 and TRBJ2-1; maybe TRBD1 (5 bases). The closer fit of TRBJ2-7 to the DNA end suggests the J call may be wrong. Germline values: CDR1 MDHEN, CDR2 SYDVKM. This CDR3 comprises 15 residues. DNA for the CDR3: TGTGCCAGCAGTTTACAGGGTTTGCACTCCTACGAGCAGTACTTC. It encodes CASSLQGLHSYEQYF.

Note on this clonotype: A much larger clonotype is one base distant, so this may be a read error. DNA of the CDR3: TGTGCCGGCAGGACTAGCGGGAGTTCCTACAATGAGCAGTTCTTC. Translated: CAGRTSGSSYNEQFF. The chain combines TRBV28 with TRBJ2-1; 13 bases are a match to TRBD2. CDR1 and CDR2 from the germline V gene are MDHEN and SYDVKM. The CDR3 has 15 amino acids.

J is TRBJ2-5 and V is TRBV5-1; the match to TRBD1 covers 7 bases. The CDR3 is 13 amino acids. Germline V gives CDR1 SGHRS, CDR2 YFSETQ. Losses at the gene ends were 7 bases for V and 2 bases for J; bases not matched to a gene: 5. The CDR3 DNA sequence: TGCGCCAGCCGAGGGACAGAACAAGAGACCCAGTACTTC. Amino acid sequence: CASRGTEQETQYF.

In this sample, this clonotype turned up many times. The chain employs TRBV27 and TRBJ2-3; D is undetermined. This CDR3 spans 11 amino acids. V was shortened by 8 bases and J by 4 bases, with 7 bases between the two germline ends. Germline V gene data show CDR1 as MNHEY and CDR2 as SMNVEV (reference sequence). The CDR3 loop reads CASGPPDTQYF. CDR3 coding DNA: TGTGCCAGCGGTCCTCCAGATACGCAGTATTTT.

This clonotype was counted at least ten times. V usage is TRBV7-2 and J usage is TRBJ2-1, with 14 nucleotides matching TRBD2. The J call may be mistaken, given a closer DNA end match to TRBJ2-7. CDR1 is SGHTA, CDR2 FQGNSA, per germline. This CDR3 has 15 amino acids. The CDR3 DNA sequence: TGTGCCAGCAGGAAGGGACTAGCGGGAGTGGATGAGCAGTACTTC. Protein product: CASRKGLAGVDEQYF.

The chain recombines TRBV27 with TRBJ1-2, with D unclear. V lost 5 bases, J lost 6 bases, and 19 bases lay in between. CDR3 length: 15 amino acids. Germline-derived CDR1 and CDR2 are MNHEY and SMNVEV (reference sequence). The CDR3 DNA reads TGTGCCAGCAGTGTGAGGTTGGGGTTGTGGGATGGCTACACCTTC. The encoded protein is CASSVRLGLWDGYTF.

This clonotype was seen repeatedly, ten times or more. The V and J genes are TRBV20-1 and TRBJ1-2, with 9 bases identical to TRBD1. The CDR3 runs to 15 residues. The junction had 8 bases not matched to a gene; V was cut back by 0 bases and J by 6 bases. Germline assignment: CDR1 DFQATT and CDR2 SNEGSKA (reference sequence). CDR3 region: CSARDWAQGANGYTF. CDR3 DNA sequence: TGCAGTGCTAGAGATTGGGCACAGGGGGCTAATGGCTACACCTTC.

This chain connects TRBV6-5 to TRBJ1-1; no definite D call. Trimming cost V 2 bases and J 1 base, with 5 bases left between them. Germline CDR1 MNHEY, CDR2 SVGAGI. The CDR3 loop spans 13 amino acids. DNA for the CDR3: TGTGCCAGCAGTTACATACGGAACACTGAAGCTTTCTTT. It codes for CASSYIRNTEAFF.

This clonotype was detected ten times or more. V is TRBV12-3 or TRBV12-4 and J is TRBJ2-3; TRBD1 matches 8 bases. This CDR3 comprises 15 residues. The V and J ends lost 3 bases and 0 bases, in that order; junction bases with no gene match: 2. CDR3 protein: CASSFQGASTDTQYF. The CDR3 coding sequence is TGTGCCAGCAGTTTCCAGGGGGCGAGCACAGATACGCAGTATTTT.

This clonotype has a single count. The gene calls are TRBV6-1 and TRBJ2-5, with 8 bases matching TRBD2. In germline, CDR1 is MNHNS, CDR2 SASEGT. The CDR3 covers 15 residues. CDR3 amino acids: CGGGGGGRNTETQYF. For the CDR3, the DNA is TGTGGGGGGGGGGGCGGGGGGCGTAACACAGAGACCCAGTACTTC.

At least ten counts were recorded for this clonotype. J is TRBJ2-1 and V is TRBV20-1; TRBD2 might be the D (6 bases). The V and J ends lost 4 bases and 0 bases respectively, with 10 bases between them. Germline V gives CDR1 DFQATT, CDR2 SNEGSKA (reference sequence). The CDR3 is made up of 14 amino acids. The CDR3 sequence is CSAIGGSSYNEQFF. The CDR3, as DNA: TGCAGTGCTATCGGGGGAAGCTCCTACAATGAGCAGTTCTTC.

Only a few counts were recorded for this clonotype. The V call is TRBV10-1, the J call TRBJ2-1, with no clear D. CDR1 is WNHNN, CDR2 SYGVQD, per germline (reference sequence). V was trimmed by 4 bases and J by 6 bases, leaving 13 bases between them. The length of the CDR3 is 14 residues. CDR3 nucleotide sequence: TGCGCCAGCAGTGTATCTTTGTGGAGCAATGAGCAGTTCTTC. Translation: CASSVSLWSNEQFF.

This chain joins TRBV6-4 and TRBJ2-4; TRBD2 matches 8 bases. Germline-derived CDR1 and CDR2 are MRHNA and SNTAGT. The CDR3 is 19 residues long. V lost 5 bases and J lost 13; bases outside the gene matches: 28. The CDR3 protein is CASSLTAASGRWAKNMQYF. The CDR3 coding sequence is TGTGCCAGCAGTCTCACGGCGGCTAGCGGGCGATGGGCCAAAAATATGCAGTACTTC.

About this clonotype itself: An end of the junction differs from the germline gene, which may be a read error. This rearrangement joins TRBV6-8 to TRBJ2-3; weak D call: TRBD2 (6 bases). The DNA end lines up better with TRBJ2-7; the J call may be wrong. The germline gives CDR1 MNHGY, CDR2 SAAAGT. The CDR3 is made up of 14 amino acids. The CDR3 DNA reads TGTGGCAGCAGTGGGAGGAGAGCCACAGATACGCAGTACTTC. Translation: CGSSGRRATDTQYF.